One and the same sample provided the 13 T cell receptor beta chains below, sequenced in a study of T cell repertoires in cytomegalovirus infection. TCRdb analysed the reads with MiXCR anew, one entry per CDR3 protein. The top ten hold around an eighth of the sample, which has approximately 1,000,000 distinct CDR3 sequences, around 30% seen once. No antigen has been assigned to these receptors. The sequenced sample was cultured CD8+ T cells from PBMCs, obtained from culture after CMV antigen stimulation. The receptors stem from a human donor in good health (CMV status not recorded). Some clones in this sample may be carry-over from other donors' samples.

There are many counts of this clonotype. CDR3 nucleotide sequence: TGCAGCGTATGGGGCTCCGTTACATCTCGCACCAAAAACATTCAGTACTTC. As protein: CSVWGSVTSRTKNIQYF. This chain connects TRBV29-1 to TRBJ2-4, with a possible D match to TRBD1 (5 bases). Germline CDR1 is SQVTM and CDR2 is ANQGSEA. Trimming left V 6 bases short and J 2 bases short, with 23 bases between. The CDR3 length is 17 residues.

The V and J genes are TRBV7-9 and TRBJ2-1; 8 nucleotides line up with TRBD2. In germline, CDR1 is SEHNR, CDR2 FQNEAQ (reference sequence). With V trimmed by 4 bases and J by 5 bases, 10 bases remained unmatched. The CDR3 is 16 amino acids. The CDR3: CASSSSGTRAHNEQFF. The CDR3 DNA follows: TGTGCCAGCAGCTCCTCCGGGACTAGGGCCCACAATGAGCAGTTCTTC.

This chain connects TRBV27 to TRBJ1-5, with D possibly TRBD1 on 5 matching bases. This CDR3 has 15 amino acids. The germline V gene has CDR1 MNHEY and CDR2 SMNVEV (reference sequence). V lost 3 bases and J 6 bases, leaving 15 bases between the germline ends. The CDR3 loop reads CASSLGTGLGQPQHF. DNA for the CDR3: TGTGCCAGCAGTTTGGGAACAGGATTGGGTCAGCCCCAGCATTTT.

This clonotype was counted between two and nine times. The chain combines TRBV25-1 with TRBJ2-5; D possibly corresponds to TRBD1 (5 bases). Trimming stripped 8 bases from V and 2 bases from J, with 24 bases between. Germline V CDR1 and CDR2: MGHDK, SYGVNS. The CDR3 is 17 residues long. The CDR3 is CASLGRVPPRRQETQYF. The CDR3 nucleotides are TGTGCCAGCCTGGGCAGGGTGCCTCCTCGGCGTCAAGAGACCCAGTACTTC.

This clonotype showed up just a few times. The J gene is TRBJ1-1, the V gene TRBV27; D unclear. The CDR3 runs 12 residues. Trimming left V 8 bases short and J 7 bases short, with 14 bases between. Germline loops: CDR1 MNHEY, CDR2 SMNVEV (reference sequence). The CDR3 reads CASGRGSIEAFF. The CDR3 coding sequence is TGTGCCAGCGGGAGAGGGTCTATTGAAGCTTTCTTT.

This chain links TRBV11-2 with TRBJ2-3, with 7 nucleotides matching TRBD2. CDR1 is SGHAT and CDR2 is FQNNGV in the germline V gene. V trimming: 1 base; J trimming: 4 bases; junction bases outside the gene matches: 5. The CDR3 consists of 15 residues. DNA of the CDR3: TGTGCCAGCAGCTTAGGACAGCGGGGTTCAGATACGCAGTATTTT. Translation gives CASSLGQRGSDTQYF.

The chain is built from TRBV6-2 or TRBV6-3 and TRBJ2-5; D might be TRBD1 or TRBD2, each matching 5 bases. The CDR3 extends over 18 amino acids. Germline V gene data show CDR1 as MNHEY and CDR2 as SVGEGT. V lost 8 bases to trimming and J lost 3 bases, with 28 bases between them. This CDR3 reads CASPSPRVLGVPEETQYF. The DNA for the CDR3 is TGTGCCAGCCCCTCCCCCCGGGTTTTGGGGGTTCCAGAAGAGACCCAGTACTTC.

The J gene is TRBJ2-5, the V gene TRBV24-1; possibly TRBD1 for D (6 bases). The germline CDR1 and CDR2 sequences are KGHDR and SFDVKD. V shed 1 base and J shed 0 bases, with 11 bases lying between them. The CDR3 extends over 16 amino acids. CDR3 region: CATSDLVGGNQETQYF. In nucleotides, the CDR3 is TGTGCCACCAGTGATTTAGTAGGGGGAAACCAAGAGACCCAGTACTTC.

The chain combines TRBV18 with TRBJ2-7, with 16 bases matching TRBD2. There are 16 residues in the CDR3. The germline V gene has CDR1 KGHSH and CDR2 LQKENI. The V gene end was trimmed by 5 bases and the J gene end by 5 bases; junction bases not matched to a gene: 6. The CDR3 DNA reads as TGTGCCAGCTCAGCGGGACTAGCGGGGGGGCCCCACGAGCAGTACTTC. Residues: CASSAGLAGGPHEQYF.

This clonotype was picked up many times. This chain links TRBV7-8 with TRBJ1-1, with D possibly TRBD1 on 6 matching bases. Germline V gene lookup returns CDR1 SGHVS and CDR2 FQNEAQ. The CDR3 consists of 15 residues. V dropped 5 bases and J dropped 0 bases, with 13 bases sitting between them. CDR3 in DNA: TGTGCCAGCAGCGTTACAGGGAGGGTGAACACTGAAGCTTTCTTT. Translation gives CASSVTGRVNTEAFF.

The chain employs TRBV5-1 and TRBJ2-1; D is possibly TRBD1 (6 bases). CDR1 is SGHRS, CDR2 YFSETQ, per germline. This CDR3 has 14 residues. The germline V and J ends were trimmed by 4 bases and 6 bases, with 14 bases remaining between them. The CDR3 nucleotides are TGCGCCAGCAGCGTCTCTTGGGGGCCCAATGAGCAGTTCTTC. Translation: CASSVSWGPNEQFF. Full variable domain (remainder filled in from reference TRBV5-1 and TRBJ2-1): KAGVTQTPRYLIKTRGQQVTLSCSPISGHRSVSWYQQTPGQGLQFLFEYFSETQRNKGNFPGRFSGRQFSNSRSEMNVSTLELGDSALYLCASSVSWGPNEQFFGPGTRLTVL.

This clonotype was counted between two and nine times. This CDR3 reads CASSLCRGRPMGV. CDR3 DNA sequence: TGTGCCAGCAGTTTATGTAGGGGCAGGCCGATGGGGGTC. The chain carries TRBV27 and TRBJ2-7, with D maybe TRBD1 (5 bases). Per the germline V gene, CDR1 is MNHEY and CDR2 is SMNVEV (reference sequence). The CDR3 loop spans 13 amino acids.

The chain uses TRBV4-3 and TRBJ2-5, with a weak D call TRBD1 (5 bases). The CDR3 runs 17 residues. Trimming pared 0 bases from V and 1 base from J, leaving 15 bases between. CDR1 and CDR2 (germline): LGHNA, YSLEER. The CDR3 loop is CASSQDRQFVPQETQYF. In DNA, the CDR3 is TGCGCCAGCAGCCAAGATCGACAGTTTGTGCCCCAAGAGACCCAGTACTTC.